A selection of T cell receptor beta chains follows, all from one sample in a study of vaccination and CD4 T cells after COVID-19. MiXCR, run by TCRdb on the PCR reads, gives a single entry per CDR3 protein. This sample carries a few thousand distinct CDR3 sequences, almost 50% of them seen once, and the ten largest clones take 25% to 40%. These receptors are not linked to any known antigen. The specimen was CD4+ T cells from blood, cultured in vitro. These receptors came from a human donor who had recovered from COVID-19. CDR3s include the opening cysteine and the closing phenylalanine or tryptophan.

TRBV7-8,TRBJ2-7,CASSLTRTSGGPRGYEQYF
TRBV6-1,TRBJ2-7,CASSDRIAGSYEQYF
TRBV7-8,TRBJ2-1,CASSLDGGRALRQFF
TRBV20-1,TRBJ2-3,CSAPENTDTQYF
TRBV7-3,TRBJ2-3,CASSGAGGYTDTQYF
TRBV6-1,TRBJ2-3,CASRSSLAGATDTQYF
TRBV2,TRBJ1-2,CASTLDRPYGYTF
TRBV6-1,TRBJ1-5,CASSELAGGWHF
TRBV4-2,TRBJ2-5,CASSQESRETQYF
TRBV10-1,TRBJ2-5,CASSEGGRETQYF
TRBV7-3,TRBJ2-1,CASSLRQGRSEQFF
TRBV4-3,TRBJ1-1,CASSQDGLWGTEAFF
TRBV20-1,TRBJ2-3,CSARTSVGTDTQYF
TRBV5-6,TRBJ2-5,CASRSTRGETQYF
TRBV6-1,TRBJ2-7,CASSDLQRFSGYEQYF
TRBV12-3/TRBV12-4,TRBJ1-2,CASSLAAGQGYYGYTF
TRBV6-1,TRBJ2-1,CASSRLAGEIYNEQFF
TRBV6-1,TRBJ2-1,CASSQSSGGYNEQFF
TRBV6-1,TRBJ1-5,CASSEYDRFNQPQHF
TRBV7-8,TRBJ1-5,CASSLEIVNQPQHF
TRBV11-3,TRBJ2-5,CASSLTSGAALQYF
TRBV7-2,TRBJ1-6,CASSWRGSPLHF
TRBV7-2,TRBJ1-2,CASSFARGFYGYTF
TRBV10-3,TRBJ2-3,CAISEGLGDTQYF
TRBV6-1,TRBJ1-2,CASSLQGDYGYTF
TRBV19,TRBJ2-6,CASSTGRPHSGANVLTF
TRBV7-2,TRBJ1-2,CASSLYQRGIYGYTF
TRBV7-2,TRBJ2-7,CASSLEGGLISSYEQYF
TRBV7-9,TRBJ1-1,CASRPREGANTEAFF
TRBV30,TRBJ2-5,CAWSPRRVGQGFGETQYF
TRBV24-1,TRBJ2-2,CATSGGTGVVTGELFF
TRBV6-1,TRBJ1-4,CASSDGGGYEKLFF
TRBV10-3,TRBJ2-7,CAITGLAGEGEQYF
TRBV6-2/TRBV6-3,TRBJ1-5,CASRPQGIGNQPQHF
TRBV6-2/TRBV6-3,TRBJ1-1,CASKRQSNTEAFF
TRBV15,TRBJ1-1,CATSRDRETAHFEAFF
TRBV12-3/TRBV12-4,TRBJ1-2,CASSERVSYGYTF
TRBV20-1,TRBJ1-1,CSARQQLNTEAFF
TRBV6-1,TRBJ2-6,CASTNGGAGANVLTF
TRBV7-2,TRBJ2-7,CASSLALTAPYEQYF